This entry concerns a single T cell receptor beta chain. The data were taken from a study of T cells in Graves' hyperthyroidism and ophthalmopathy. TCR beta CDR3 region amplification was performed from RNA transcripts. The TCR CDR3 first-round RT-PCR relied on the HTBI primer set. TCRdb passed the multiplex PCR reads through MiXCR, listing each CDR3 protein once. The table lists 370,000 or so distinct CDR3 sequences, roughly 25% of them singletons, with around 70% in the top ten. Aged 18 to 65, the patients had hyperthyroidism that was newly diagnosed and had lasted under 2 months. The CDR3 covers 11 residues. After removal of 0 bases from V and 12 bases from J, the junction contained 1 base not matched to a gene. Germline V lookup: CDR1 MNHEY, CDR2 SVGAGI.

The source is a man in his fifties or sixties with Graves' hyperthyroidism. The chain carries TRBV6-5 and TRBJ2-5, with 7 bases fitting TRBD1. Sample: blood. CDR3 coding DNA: TGTGCCAGCAGTTACTCCGGGACAGAGTACTTC. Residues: CASSYSGTEYF.